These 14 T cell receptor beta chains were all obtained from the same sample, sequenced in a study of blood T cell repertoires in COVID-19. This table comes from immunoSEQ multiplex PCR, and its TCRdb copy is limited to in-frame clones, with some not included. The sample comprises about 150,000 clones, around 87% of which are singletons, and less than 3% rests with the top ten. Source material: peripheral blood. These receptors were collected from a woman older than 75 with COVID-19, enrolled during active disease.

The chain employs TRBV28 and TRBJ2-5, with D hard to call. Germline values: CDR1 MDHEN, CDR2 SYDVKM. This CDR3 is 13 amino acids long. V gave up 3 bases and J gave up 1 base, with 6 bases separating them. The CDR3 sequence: CASSFAAQETQYF. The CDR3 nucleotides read TGTGCCAGCAGTTTTGCGGCCCAAGAGACCCAGTACTTC. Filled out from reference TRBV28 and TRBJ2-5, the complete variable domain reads DVKVTQSSRYLVKRTGEKVFLECVQDMDHENMFWYRQDPGLGLRLIYFSYDVKMKEKGDIPEGYSVSREKKERFSLILESASTNQTSMYLCASSFAAQETQYFGPGTRLLVL.

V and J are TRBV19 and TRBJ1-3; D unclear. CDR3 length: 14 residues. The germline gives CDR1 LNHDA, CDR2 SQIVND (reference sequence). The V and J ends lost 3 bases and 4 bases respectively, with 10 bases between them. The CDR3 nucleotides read TGTGCCAGTAGTATCAAGGCAGGAGGAAACACCATATATTTT. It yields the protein CASSIKAGGNTIYF.

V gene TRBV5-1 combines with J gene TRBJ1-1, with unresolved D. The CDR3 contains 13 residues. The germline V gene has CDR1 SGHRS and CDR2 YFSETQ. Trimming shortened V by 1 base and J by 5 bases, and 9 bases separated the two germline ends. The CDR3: CASSLSGETEAFF. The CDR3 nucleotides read TGCGCCAGCAGCTTGTCTGGGGAGACTGAAGCTTTCTTT.

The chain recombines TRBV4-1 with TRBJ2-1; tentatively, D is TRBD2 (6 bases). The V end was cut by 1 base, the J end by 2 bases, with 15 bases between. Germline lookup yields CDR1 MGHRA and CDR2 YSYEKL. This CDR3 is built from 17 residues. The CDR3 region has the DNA TGCGCCAGCAGCCAAGTCGGGGCGGGAATCACCTACAATGAGCAGTTCTTC. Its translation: CASSQVGAGITYNEQFF.

CDR3 residues: CASSIKREGGPQHF. CDR3 nucleotide sequence: TGTGCCAGTAGTATCAAGAGGGAGGGAGGTCCCCAGCATTTT. The chain joins TRBV19 to TRBJ1-5; D unresolved. This CDR3 contains 14 residues. Germline V CDR1 and CDR2: LNHDA, SQIVND (reference sequence). Deletions cut 3 bases from V and 10 bases from J, with 16 bases between.

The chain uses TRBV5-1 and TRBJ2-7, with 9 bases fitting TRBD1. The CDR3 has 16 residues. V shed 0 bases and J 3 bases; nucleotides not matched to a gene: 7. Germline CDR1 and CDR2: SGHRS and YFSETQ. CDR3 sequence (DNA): TGCGCCAGCAGCTTGGTGCCCGGGACAGGGATCTACGAGCAGTACTTC. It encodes CASSLVPGTGIYEQYF.

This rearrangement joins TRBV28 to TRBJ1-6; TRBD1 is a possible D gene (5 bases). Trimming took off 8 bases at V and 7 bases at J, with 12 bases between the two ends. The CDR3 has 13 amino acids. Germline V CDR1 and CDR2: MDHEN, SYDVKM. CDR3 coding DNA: TGTGCCAGCGGGGCAGTAACCAATTCACCCCTCCACTTT. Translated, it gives CASGAVTNSPLHF.

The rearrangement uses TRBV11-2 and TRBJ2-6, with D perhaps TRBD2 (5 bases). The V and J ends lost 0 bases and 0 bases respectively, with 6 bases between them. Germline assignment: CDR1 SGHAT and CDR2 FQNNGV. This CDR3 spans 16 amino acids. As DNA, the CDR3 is TGTGCCAGCAGCTTAGACGGAGGCTCTGGGGCCAACGTCCTGACTTTC. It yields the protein CASSLDGGSGANVLTF.

The CDR3 nucleotides are TGTGCCAGCAGCGTACAGGGGGCTAGCGCAGATACGCAGTATTTT. Translating it yields CASSVQGASADTQYF. V usage is TRBV9 and J usage is TRBJ2-3; TRBD1 aligns across 8 bases. The trim removed 1 base at V and 4 bases at J, leaving 5 bases unmatched. The CDR3 contains 15 residues. CDR1 is SGDLS, CDR2 YYNGEE, per germline.

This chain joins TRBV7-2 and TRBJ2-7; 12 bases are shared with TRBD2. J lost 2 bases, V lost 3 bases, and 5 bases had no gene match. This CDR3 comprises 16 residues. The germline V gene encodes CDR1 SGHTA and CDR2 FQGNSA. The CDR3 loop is CASSLGLAGLPYEQYF. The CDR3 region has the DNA TGTGCCAGCAGCTTGGGACTAGCGGGCCTCCCCTACGAGCAGTACTTC.

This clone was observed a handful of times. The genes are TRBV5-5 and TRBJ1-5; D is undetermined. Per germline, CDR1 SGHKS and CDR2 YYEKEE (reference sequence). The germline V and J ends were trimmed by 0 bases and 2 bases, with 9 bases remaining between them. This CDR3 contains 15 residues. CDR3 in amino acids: CASSLASSGNQPQHF. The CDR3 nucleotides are TGTGCCAGCAGCTTGGCCAGTAGCGGCAATCAGCCCCAGCATTTT.

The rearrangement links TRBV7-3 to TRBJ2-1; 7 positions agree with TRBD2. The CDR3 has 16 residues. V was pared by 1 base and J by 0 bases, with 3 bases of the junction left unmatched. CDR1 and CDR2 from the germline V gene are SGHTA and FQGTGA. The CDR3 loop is CASSLRGGVSYNEQFF. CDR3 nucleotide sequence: TGTGCCAGCAGCTTAAGGGGGGGAGTCTCCTACAATGAGCAGTTCTTC. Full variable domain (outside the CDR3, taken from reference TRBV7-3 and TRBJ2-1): GAGVSQTPSNKVTEKGKYVELRCDPISGHTALYWYRQSLGQGPEFLIYFQGTGAADDSGLPNDRFFAVRPEGSVSTLKIQRTERGDSAVYLCASSLRGGVSYNEQFFGPGTRLTVL.

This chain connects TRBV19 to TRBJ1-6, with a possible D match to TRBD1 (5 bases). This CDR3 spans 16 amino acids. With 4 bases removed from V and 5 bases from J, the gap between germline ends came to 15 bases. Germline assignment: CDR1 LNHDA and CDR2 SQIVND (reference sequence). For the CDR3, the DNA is TGTGCCAGTAGTAACCCCGGACAACTTAATAATTCACCCCTCCACTTT. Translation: CASSNPGQLNNSPLHF.

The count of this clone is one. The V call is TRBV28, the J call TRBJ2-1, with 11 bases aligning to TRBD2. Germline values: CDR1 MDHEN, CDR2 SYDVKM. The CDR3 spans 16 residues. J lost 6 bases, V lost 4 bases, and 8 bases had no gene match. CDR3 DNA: TGTGCCAGCAGTTCTATACTAGCGGGAGTTAGCAATGAGCAGTTCTTC. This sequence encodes CASSSILAGVSNEQFF.